Listed here is a single TCR beta chain. Its antigen is unknown. The sample comes from a study of shared clonotypes between healthy human individuals. Terminally differentiated effector memory CD45RA+ cells were left out of the naive CD8 fraction, which was CD45RO-negative and positively selected for CCR7. General study points: Clonotype sharing among donors was thought likely to change with sequencing depth.

The V segment lost 8 bases and the J segment 0 bases; nucleotides outside the gene matches: 6. The germline CDR1 and CDR2 sequences are MNHNS and SASEGT. The CDR3 loop spans 15 amino acids. The repertoire was sequenced with immunoSEQ multiplex PCR; TCRdb's copy has only in-frame clones and lacks some. The sample shows hundreds of thousands of clones, 95% to 97% of them seen only once. The specimen sequenced was naive CD8+ T cells sorted from blood. The chain couples TRBV6-1 to TRBJ2-4; 8 bases map to TRBD1. The receptor was isolated from a woman under 40 in good health. CDR3 residues: CASWTGPLAKNIQYF. The CDR3 bases are TGTGCCAGCTGGACAGGGCCCTTAGCCAAAAACATTCAGTACTTC.